This T cell receptor (beta chain) was retrieved from a study of blood T cell repertoires in COVID-19 (dated by TCRdb to about 2020). Regarding the complete study: Samples covering the acute and convalescent phases of COVID-19 were provided by collaborators in the United States, Italy and Spain. The material from the prospective study consisted of cDNA or gDNA derived from T cells, B-cell-depleted T cells, or PBMCs. Subjects who had been exposed to COVID-19, were actively infected with it, or had recovered from it provided the deeply sampled blood TCRbeta repertoires that made up the dataset. A freely available public database, intended as a resource for researchers studying the immune response to SARS-CoV-2, is where the repertoires were released. Samples came from the ongoing ImmuneRACE study (first 160 participants) plus 1,254 subjects from 6 global collaborators. The sample metadata nearly always contained a de-identified subject ID, COVID-19 status, age in years and sex. Where available, HLA class I and class II types were taken from metadata supplied by the sample provider and were not determined by assay-based typing. What the study reported, not specific to this receptor: The amount of clinical and demographic metadata varied by source and participant and was provided uncurated.

In Seattle, one collaborating source enrolled patients while the infection was active and tracked those patients longitudinally over the course of disease. The collaborating institutions used their own protocols to collect whole blood in K2EDTA tubes. For TCRbeta analysis, collaborators shipped samples in one of three forms: frozen whole blood, isolated PBMCs, or DNA extracted from either of those sample types. TCRbeta CDR3 regions were amplified from genomic DNA by means of the immunoSEQ Assay, a bias-controlled multiplex PCR. As for the original processing: Nucleated cell counts per sample were estimated from amplification of reference gene primers within the assay. To quantify the absolute abundance of each unique TCRbeta CDR3 rearrangement, sequence reads were collapsed and filtered. For each sample, productive Simpson clonality was calculated as the square root of Simpson's diversity index over productive rearrangements. Imported from immuneACCESS, the table was reduced by TCRdb to in-frame sequences with V and J called. These copies leave out some clones; in studies compared against another copy, an unresolved V gene accounts for under half, and the cause of the remainder is not known. The V and J calls and clone size are taken from that table; D and trimming were inferred from the DNA. Across this sample there are 200,000 or so clones, with about 90% seen only once. The top ten constitute under 3.5% of the sample.

On this clone: Its specific antigen is unknown. No base quality information exists; no much larger clone differs at one position.

According to the germline V gene (reference sequence), CDR1 reads MNHEY and CDR2 reads SMNVEV. The junction carries 11 bases between V and J, which are trimmed by 3 bases and 5 bases respectively. There are 14 amino acids in the CDR3, from cysteine to phenylalanine inclusive. The DNA shown is the 42-base CDR3, in frame from base 1. The rearrangement joined TRBV27 to TRBJ1-5; the D region possibly corresponds to TRBD1 (6 bases align). The sequenced sample consisted of peripheral blood. The clonotype originates from a man in his thirties or forties with COVID-19, enrolled during active disease. The CDR3 region: CASSLQGHYQPQHF. The DNA sequence is as follows: TGTGCCAGCAGTTTGCAGGGGCATTATCAGCCCCAGCATTTT.